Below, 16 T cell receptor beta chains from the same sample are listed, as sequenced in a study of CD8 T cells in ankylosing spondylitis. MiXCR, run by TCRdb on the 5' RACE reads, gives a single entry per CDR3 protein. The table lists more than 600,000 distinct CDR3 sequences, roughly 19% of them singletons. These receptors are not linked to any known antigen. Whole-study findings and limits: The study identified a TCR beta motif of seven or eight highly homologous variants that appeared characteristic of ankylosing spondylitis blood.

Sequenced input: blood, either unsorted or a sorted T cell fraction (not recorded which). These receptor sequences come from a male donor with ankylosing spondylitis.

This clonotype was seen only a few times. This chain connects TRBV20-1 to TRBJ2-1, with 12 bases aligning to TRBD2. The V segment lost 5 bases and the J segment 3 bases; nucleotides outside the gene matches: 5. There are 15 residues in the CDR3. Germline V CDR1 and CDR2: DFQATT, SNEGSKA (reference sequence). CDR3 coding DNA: TGCAGTGCTGTACCGGGACTAGCGGGCTACAATGAGCAGTTCTTC. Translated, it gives CSAVPGLAGYNEQFF.

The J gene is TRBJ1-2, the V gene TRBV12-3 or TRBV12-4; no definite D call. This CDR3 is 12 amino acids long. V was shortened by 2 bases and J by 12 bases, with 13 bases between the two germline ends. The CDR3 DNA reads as TGTGCCAGCAGTTTAAGTTCCGTGAGCCACACCTTC. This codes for CASSLSSVSHTF.

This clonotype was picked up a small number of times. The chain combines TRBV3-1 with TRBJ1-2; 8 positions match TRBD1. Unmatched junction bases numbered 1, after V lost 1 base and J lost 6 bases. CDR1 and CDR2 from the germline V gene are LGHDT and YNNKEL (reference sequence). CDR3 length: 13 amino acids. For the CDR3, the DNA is TGTGCCAGCAGCCAAGGACAGGGGCATGGCTACACCTTC. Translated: CASSQGQGHGYTF. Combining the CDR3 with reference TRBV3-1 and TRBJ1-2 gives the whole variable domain DTAVSQTPKYLVTQMGNDKSIKCEQNLGHDTMYWYKQDSKKFLKIMFSYNNKELIINETVPNRFSPKSPDKAHLNLHINSLELGDSAVYFCASSQGQGHGYTFGSGTRLTVV.

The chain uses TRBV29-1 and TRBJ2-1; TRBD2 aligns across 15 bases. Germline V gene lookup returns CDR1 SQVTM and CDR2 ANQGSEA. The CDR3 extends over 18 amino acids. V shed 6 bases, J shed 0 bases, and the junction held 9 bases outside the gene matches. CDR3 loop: CSVAGLAGGQSSYNEQFF. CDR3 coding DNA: TGCAGCGTCGCGGGACTAGCGGGGGGACAGAGCTCCTACAATGAGCAGTTCTTC.

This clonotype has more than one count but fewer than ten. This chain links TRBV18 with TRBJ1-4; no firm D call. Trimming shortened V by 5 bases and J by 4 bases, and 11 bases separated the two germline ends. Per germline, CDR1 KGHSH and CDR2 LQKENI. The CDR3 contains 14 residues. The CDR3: CASSSTAVNEKLFF. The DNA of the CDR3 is TGTGCCAGCTCATCGACTGCCGTTAATGAAAAACTGTTTTTT.

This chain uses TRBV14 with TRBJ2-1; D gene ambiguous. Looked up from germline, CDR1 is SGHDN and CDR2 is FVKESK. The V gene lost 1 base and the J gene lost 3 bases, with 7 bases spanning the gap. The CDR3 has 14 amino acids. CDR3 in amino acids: CASSQGYRYNEQFF. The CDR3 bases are TGTGCCAGCAGCCAAGGGTATCGCTACAATGAGCAGTTCTTC.

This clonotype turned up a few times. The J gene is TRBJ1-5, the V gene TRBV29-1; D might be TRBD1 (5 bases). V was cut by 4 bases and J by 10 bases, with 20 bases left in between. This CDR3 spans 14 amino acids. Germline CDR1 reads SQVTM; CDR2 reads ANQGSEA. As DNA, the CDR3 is TGCAGCGTTGTACAGGACTCAACCGAATCACCCCAGCATTTT. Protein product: CSVVQDSTESPQHF.

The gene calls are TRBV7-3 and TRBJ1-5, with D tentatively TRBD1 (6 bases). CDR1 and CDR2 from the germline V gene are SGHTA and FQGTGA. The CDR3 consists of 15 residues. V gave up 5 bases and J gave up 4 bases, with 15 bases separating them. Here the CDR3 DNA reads TGTGCCAGCAGCACAAGGGGACACCGAAATCAGCCCCAGCATTTT. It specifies CASSTRGHRNQPQHF.

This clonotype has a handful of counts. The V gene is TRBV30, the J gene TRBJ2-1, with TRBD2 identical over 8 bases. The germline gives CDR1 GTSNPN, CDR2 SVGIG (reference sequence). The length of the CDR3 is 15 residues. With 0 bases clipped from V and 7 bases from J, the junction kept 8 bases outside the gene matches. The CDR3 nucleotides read TGTGCCTGGAGTGTTACGGGAGGGCCGGGGAATGAGCAGTTCTTC. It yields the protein CAWSVTGGPGNEQFF.

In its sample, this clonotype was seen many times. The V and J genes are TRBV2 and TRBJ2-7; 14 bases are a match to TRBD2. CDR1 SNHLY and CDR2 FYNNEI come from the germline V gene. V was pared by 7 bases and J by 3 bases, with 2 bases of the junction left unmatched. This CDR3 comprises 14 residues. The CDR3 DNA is TGTGCCAGCAAAGGGACTAGCGGGGGCTACGAGCAGTACTTC. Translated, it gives CASKGTSGGYEQYF.

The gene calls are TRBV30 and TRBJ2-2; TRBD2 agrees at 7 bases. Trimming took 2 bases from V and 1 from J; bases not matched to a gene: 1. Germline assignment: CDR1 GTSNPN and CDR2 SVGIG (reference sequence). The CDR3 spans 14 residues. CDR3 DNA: TGTGCCTGGAGTTGGGGGGGGAACACCGGGGAGCTGTTTTTT. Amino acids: CAWSWGGNTGELFF.

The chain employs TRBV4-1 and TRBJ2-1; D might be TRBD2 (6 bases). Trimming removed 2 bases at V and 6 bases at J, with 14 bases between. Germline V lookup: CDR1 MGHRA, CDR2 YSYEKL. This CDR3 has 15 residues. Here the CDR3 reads CASSQHQGGPNEQFF. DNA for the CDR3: TGCGCCAGCAGCCAACACCAGGGAGGTCCCAATGAGCAGTTCTTC.

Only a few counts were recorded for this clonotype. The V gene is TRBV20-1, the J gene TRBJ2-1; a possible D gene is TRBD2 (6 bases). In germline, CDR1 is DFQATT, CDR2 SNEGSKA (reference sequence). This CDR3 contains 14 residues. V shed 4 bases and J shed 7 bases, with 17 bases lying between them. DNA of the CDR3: TGCAGTGCTATGGCGGGGCTGAGCTGGAATGAGCAGTTCTTC. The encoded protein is CSAMAGLSWNEQFF.

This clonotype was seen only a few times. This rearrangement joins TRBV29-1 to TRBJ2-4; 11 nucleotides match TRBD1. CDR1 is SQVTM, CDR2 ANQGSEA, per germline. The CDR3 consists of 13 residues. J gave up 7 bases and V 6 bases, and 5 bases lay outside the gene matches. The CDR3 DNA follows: TGCAGCGTACTGGACAGGGGGCAGAACATTCAGTACTTC. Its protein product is CSVLDRGQNIQYF.

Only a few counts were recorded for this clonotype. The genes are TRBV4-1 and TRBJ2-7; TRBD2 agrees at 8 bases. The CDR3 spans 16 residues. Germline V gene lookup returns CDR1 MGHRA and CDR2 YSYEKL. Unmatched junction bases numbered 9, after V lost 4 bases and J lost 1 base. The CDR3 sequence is CASSPHVVAGSYEQYF. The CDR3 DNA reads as TGCGCCAGCAGCCCCCACGTGGTAGCGGGGTCCTACGAGCAGTACTTC.

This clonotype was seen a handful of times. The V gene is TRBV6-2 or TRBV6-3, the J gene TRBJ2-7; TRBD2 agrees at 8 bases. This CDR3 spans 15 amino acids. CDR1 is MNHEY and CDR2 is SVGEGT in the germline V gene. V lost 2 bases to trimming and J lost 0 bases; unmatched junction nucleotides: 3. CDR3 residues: CASSYISGNSYEQYF. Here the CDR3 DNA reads TGTGCCAGCAGTTACATTAGCGGGAACTCCTACGAGCAGTACTTC.